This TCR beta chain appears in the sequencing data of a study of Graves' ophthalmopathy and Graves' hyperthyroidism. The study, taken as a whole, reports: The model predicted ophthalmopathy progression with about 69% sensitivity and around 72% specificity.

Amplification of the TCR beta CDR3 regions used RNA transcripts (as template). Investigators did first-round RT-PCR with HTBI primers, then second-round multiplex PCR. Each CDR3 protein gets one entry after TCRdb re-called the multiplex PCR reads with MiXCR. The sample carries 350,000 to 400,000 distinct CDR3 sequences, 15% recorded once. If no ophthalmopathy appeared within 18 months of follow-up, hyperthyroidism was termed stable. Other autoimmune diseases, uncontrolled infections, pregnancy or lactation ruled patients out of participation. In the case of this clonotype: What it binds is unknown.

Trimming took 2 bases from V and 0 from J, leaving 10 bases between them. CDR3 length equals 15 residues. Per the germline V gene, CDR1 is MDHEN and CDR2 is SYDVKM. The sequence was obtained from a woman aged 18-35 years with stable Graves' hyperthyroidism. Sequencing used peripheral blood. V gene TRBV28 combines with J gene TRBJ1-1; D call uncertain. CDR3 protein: CASSLRRAVNTEAFF. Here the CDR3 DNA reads TGTGCCAGCAGTTTAAGACGAGCCGTGAACACTGAAGCTTTCTTT. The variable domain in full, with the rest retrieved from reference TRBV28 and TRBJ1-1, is DVKVTQSSRYLVKRTGEKVFLECVQDMDHENMFWYRQDPGLGLRLIYFSYDVKMKEKGDIPEGYSVSREKKERFSLILESASTNQTSMYLCASSLRRAVNTEAFFGQGTRLTVV.